The T cell receptor beta chain under discussion was sequenced for a study of response to subunit inactivated influenza vaccine. Study results and limitations: T cells newly recruited by each seasonal influenza vaccination are few, the authors suggested.

In germline, CDR1 is ENHRY, CDR2 SYGVKD. The CDR3 has 15 residues. Trimming took 7 bases from V and 2 from J, leaving 17 bases between them. This clonotype has a count of ten or more. The antigen is undetermined. From the RT-PCR reads, TCRdb called clonotypes with MiXCR, one entry per CDR3 protein. Among about 520,000 distinct CDR3 sequences listed, around 7.9% were seen once. This sample comprised PBMCs from blood, obtained less than 30 months after vaccination. This chain joins TRBV10-3 and TRBJ2-5, with a tentative D call TRBD1 (5 bases). The clonotype originates from a man between 50 and 70 years old who received an inactivated influenza vaccine. CDR3 sequence (DNA): TGTGCCATCAAGGTGTGGCAGGGTGGGCAAGAGACCCAGTACTTC. Amino acids: CAIKVWQGGQETQYF.